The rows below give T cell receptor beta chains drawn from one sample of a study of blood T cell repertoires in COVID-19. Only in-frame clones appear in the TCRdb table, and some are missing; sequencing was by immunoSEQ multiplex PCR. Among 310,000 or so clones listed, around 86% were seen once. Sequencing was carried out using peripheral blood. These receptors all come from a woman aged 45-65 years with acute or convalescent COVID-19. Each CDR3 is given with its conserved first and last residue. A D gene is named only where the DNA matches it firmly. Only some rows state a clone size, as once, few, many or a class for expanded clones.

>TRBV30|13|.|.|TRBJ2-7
TGTGCCTGGAGTTCAACTAGCCCCTTCGAGCAGTACTTC
CAWSSTSPFEQYF
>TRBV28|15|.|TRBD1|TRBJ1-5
TGTGCCAGCAGTCCCCCGGGACAGGGGCCTCAGCCCCAGCATTTT
CASSPPGQGPQPQHF
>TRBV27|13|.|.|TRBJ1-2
TGTGCCAGCAGTTCGGACAGCGTCTCTCGCTACACCTTC
CASSSDSVSRYTF
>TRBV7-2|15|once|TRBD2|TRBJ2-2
TGTGCCAGCAGCCCCCGGGCGGGGGGGACCGGGGAGCTGTTTTTT
CASSPRAGGTGELFF
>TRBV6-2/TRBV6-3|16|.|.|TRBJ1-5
TGTGCCAGCAGTTACTCGCTCAGGGGTTCCAATCAGCCCCAGCATTTT
CASSYSLRGSNQPQHF
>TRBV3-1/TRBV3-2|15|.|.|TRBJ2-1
TGTGCCAGCAGCCTTTCTAGTGGTCGGGGGAATGAGCAGTTCTTC
CASSLSSGRGNEQFF
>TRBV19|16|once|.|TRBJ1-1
TGTGCCAGTAGTATAGATGGGGCTACTGGGAACACTGAAGCTTTCTTT
CASSIDGATGNTEAFF
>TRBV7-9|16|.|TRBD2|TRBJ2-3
TGTGCCAGCAGTAAGCAAGCGGGAGGGCCCGAAGATACGCAGTATTTT
CASSKQAGGPEDTQYF
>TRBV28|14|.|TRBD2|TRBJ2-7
TGTGCCAGCGAAGCCGGGACTAGCGGATACGAGCAGTACTTC
CASEAGTSGYEQYF
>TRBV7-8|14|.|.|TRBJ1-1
TGTGCCAGCAGCTTAGGCGTCGCCAACACTGAAGCTTTCTTT
CASSLGVANTEAFF
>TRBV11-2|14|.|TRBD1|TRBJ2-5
TGTGCCAGCAGTCGACAGGGGGCGGGGGAGACCCAGTACTTC
CASSRQGAGETQYF
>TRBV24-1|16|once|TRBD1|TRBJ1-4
TGTGCCACCAGTGACCCTGGGACAGGGAGTAATGAAAAACTGTTTTTT
CATSDPGTGSNEKLFF
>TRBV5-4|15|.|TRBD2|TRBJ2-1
TGTGCCAGCAGCTTGGTTAGCGGGGTCTACAATGAGCAGTTCTTC
CASSLVSGVYNEQFF
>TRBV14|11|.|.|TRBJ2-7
TGTGCCAGCAGCAGAGACTACGAGCAGTACTTC
CASSRDYEQYF
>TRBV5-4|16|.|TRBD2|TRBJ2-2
TGTGCCAGCAGCTTGGTCGCGGGAGGTACCCCCGGGGAGCTGTTTTTT
CASSLVAGGTPGELFF
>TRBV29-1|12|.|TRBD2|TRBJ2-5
TGCAGCGTTCTTAGCGGGAGTGAGACCCAGTACTTC
CSVLSGSETQYF
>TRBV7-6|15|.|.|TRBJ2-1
TGTGCCAGCAGCCCGGGCAGGAGGACCTACAATGAGCAGTTCTTC
CASSPGRRTYNEQFF
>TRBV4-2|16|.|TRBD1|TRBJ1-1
TGTGCCAGCAGCCAATCCGGGACAGCTGTGGGCACTGAAGCTTTCTTT
CASSQSGTAVGTEAFF